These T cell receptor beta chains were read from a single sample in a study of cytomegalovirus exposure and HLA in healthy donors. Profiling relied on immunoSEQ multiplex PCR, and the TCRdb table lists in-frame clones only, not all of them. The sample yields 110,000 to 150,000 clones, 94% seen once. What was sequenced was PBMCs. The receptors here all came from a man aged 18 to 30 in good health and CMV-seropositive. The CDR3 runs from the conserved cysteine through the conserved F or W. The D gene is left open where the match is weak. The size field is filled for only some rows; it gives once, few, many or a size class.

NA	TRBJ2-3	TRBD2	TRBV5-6	CASSLLAGGPSTDTQYF	TGTGCCAGCAGCTTGCTAGCGGGAGGGCCCTCAACAGATACGCAGTATTTT
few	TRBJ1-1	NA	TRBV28	CASSRDFF	TGTGCCAGCAGTCGGGATTTCTTT
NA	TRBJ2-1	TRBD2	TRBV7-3	CASSLAGRGDNEQFF	TGTGCCAGCAGCTTAGCCGGGAGGGGCGACAATGAGCAGTTCTTC
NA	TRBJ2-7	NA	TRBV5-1	CASRKGGGPNEQYF	TGCGCCAGCAGGAAGGGGGGAGGGCCCAACGAGCAGTACTTC
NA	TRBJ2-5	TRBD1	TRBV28	CASSRNRGRQETQYF	TGTGCCAGCAGTCGGAACAGGGGGCGCCAAGAGACCCAGTACTTC
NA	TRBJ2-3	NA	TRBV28	CASSPQGRYTDTQYF	TGTGCCAGCAGTCCGCAGGGTCGCTACACAGATACGCAGTATTTT
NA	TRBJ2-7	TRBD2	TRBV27	CASAGLASPNYEQYF	TGTGCCAGCGCCGGACTAGCGTCTCCCAATTACGAGCAGTACTTC
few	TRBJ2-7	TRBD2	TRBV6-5	CASTDSGSYEQYF	TGTGCCAGCACCGATAGCGGGTCCTACGAGCAGTACTTC
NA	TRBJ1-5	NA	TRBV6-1	CASRGPGPQPQHF	TGTGCCAGCAGAGGGCCAGGGCCTCAGCCCCAGCATTTT
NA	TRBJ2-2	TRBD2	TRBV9	CASSVISGRATGELFF	TGTGCCAGCAGCGTAATTAGCGGGAGGGCCACCGGGGAGCTGTTTTTT
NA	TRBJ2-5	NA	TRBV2	CASKPEREGPKYF	TGTGCCAGCAAACCGGAGAGGGAAGGACCCAAGTACTTC
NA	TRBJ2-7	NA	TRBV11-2	CASSLEGLDGPYF	TGTGCCAGCAGCTTAGAGGGTCTAGATGGTCCGTACTTC
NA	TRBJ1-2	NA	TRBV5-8	CASSWLYGYTF	TGTGCCAGCAGCTGGCTCTATGGCTACACCTTC
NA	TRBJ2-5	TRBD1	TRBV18	CASSPTGQETQYF	TGTGCCAGCTCACCGACAGGGCAAGAGACCCAGTACTTC
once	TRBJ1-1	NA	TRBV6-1	CASSATAGAEAFF	TGTGCCAGCAGTGCCACCGCAGGGGCTGAAGCTTTCTTT
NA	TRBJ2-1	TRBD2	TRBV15	CATSSSGTSGSGEQFF	TGTGCCACCAGCAGTTCCGGGACTAGCGGGAGTGGTGAGCAGTTCTTC
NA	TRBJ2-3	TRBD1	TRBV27	CASSPGGWGTDTQYF	TGTGCCAGCAGTCCAGGGGGCTGGGGCACAGATACGCAGTATTTT
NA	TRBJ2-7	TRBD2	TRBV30	CACLAGIYEQYF	TGTGCCTGCCTAGCGGGGATTTACGAGCAGTACTTC
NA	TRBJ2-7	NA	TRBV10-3	CAIRSSGSSYEQYF	TGTGCCATCAGGAGTAGCGGTAGCTCCTACGAGCAGTACTTC
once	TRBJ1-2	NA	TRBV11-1	CASSPQGANQLYGYTF	TGTGCCAGCAGCCCCCAGGGCGCAAACCAACTCTATGGCTACACCTTC
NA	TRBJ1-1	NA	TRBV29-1	CSVGYMNTEAFF	TGCAGCGTTGGATACATGAACACTGAAGCTTTCTTT
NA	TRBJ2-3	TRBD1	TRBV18	CASSPSGGAGTDTQYF	TGTGCCAGCTCACCATCAGGGGGCGCGGGCACAGATACGCAGTATTTT
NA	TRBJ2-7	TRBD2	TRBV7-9	CASSSETSALYEQYF	TGTGCCAGCAGCTCAGAGACTAGCGCATTATACGAGCAGTACTTC
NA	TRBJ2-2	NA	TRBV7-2	CASSPALWFTGELFF	TGTGCCAGCAGCCCCGCCCTATGGTTCACCGGGGAGCTGTTTTTT
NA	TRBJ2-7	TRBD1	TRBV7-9	CASSPKTGGVYEQYF	TGTGCCAGCAGCCCCAAGACAGGGGGCGTTTACGAGCAGTACTTC
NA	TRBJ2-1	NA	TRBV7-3	CASSLNIALNNEQFF	TGTGCCAGCAGCTTAAATATAGCGCTAAACAATGAGCAGTTCTTC
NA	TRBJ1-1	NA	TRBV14	CASSQGAIPEAFF	TGTGCCAGCAGCCAGGGGGCGATCCCTGAAGCTTTCTTT
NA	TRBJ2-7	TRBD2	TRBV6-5	CASSRGTTIGNEQYF	TGTGCCAGCAGTCGAGGGACTACGATCGGGAACGAGCAGTACTTC
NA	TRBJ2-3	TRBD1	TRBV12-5	CASGWDRSTDTQYF	TGTGCTAGTGGCTGGGACAGGAGCACAGATACGCAGTATTTT
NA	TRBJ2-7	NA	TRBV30	CAWRSAGAYEQYF	TGTGCCTGGAGGTCGGCAGGCGCCTACGAGCAGTACTTC
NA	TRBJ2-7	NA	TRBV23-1	CASTSDSPSYEQYF	TGCGCCAGCACCTCGGACAGTCCCTCCTACGAGCAGTACTTC
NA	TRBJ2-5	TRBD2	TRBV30	CAWSPRLAGGLRETQYF	TGTGCCTGGAGCCCCCGACTAGCGGGAGGGTTAAGAGAGACCCAGTACTTC
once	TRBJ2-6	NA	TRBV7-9	CASSLISPSGANVLTF	TGTGCCAGCAGCTTAATATCCCCCTCTGGGGCCAACGTCCTGACTTTC
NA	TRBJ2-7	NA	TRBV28	CASSLVEGWQYF	TGTGCCAGCAGTTTGGTGGAGGGCTGGCAGTACTTC
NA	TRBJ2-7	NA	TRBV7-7	CASTMDWGAYEQYF	TGTGCCAGCACTATGGACTGGGGGGCCTACGAGCAGTACTTC
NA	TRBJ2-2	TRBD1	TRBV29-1	CSAGTETSGELFF	TGCAGCGCTGGGACAGAAACGTCCGGGGAGCTGTTTTTT
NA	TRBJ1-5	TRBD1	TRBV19	CASSTQGGNQPQHF	TGTGCCAGTAGTACACAGGGGGGCAATCAGCCCCAGCATTTT
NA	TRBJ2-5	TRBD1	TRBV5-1	CASRNTGTGGATQETQYF	TGCGCCAGCAGGAATACCGGGACAGGGGGCGCTACCCAAGAGACCCAGTACTTC
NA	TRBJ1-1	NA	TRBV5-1	CASSLVGGDTEAFF	TGCGCCAGCAGCTTGGTCGGCGGGGACACTGAAGCTTTCTTT
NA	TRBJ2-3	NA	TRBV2	CASSEGLDTDTQYF	TGTGCCAGCAGTGAAGGACTAGACACAGATACGCAGTATTTT
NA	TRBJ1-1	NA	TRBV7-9	CASSLENRQNTEAFF	TGTGCCAGCAGCTTAGAGAACAGGCAGAACACTGAAGCTTTCTTT
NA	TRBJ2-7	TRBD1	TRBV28	CASSRGQLNLSYEQYF	TGTGCCAGCAGCAGGGGACAGCTTAACTTATCCTACGAGCAGTACTTC
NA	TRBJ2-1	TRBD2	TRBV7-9	CAIWGLAVESSYNEQFF	TGTGCCATTTGGGGACTAGCGGTCGAAAGCTCCTACAATGAGCAGTTCTTC
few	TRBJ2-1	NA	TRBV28	CASGLSYNEQFF	TGTGCCAGCGGACTCTCTTACAATGAGCAGTTCTTC
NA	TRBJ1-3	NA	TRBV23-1	CASRQGQPSGNTIYF	TGCGCCAGCAGACAGGGACAACCCTCTGGAAACACCATATATTTT
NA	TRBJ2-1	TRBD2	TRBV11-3	CASSLGRAGDGDEQFF	TGTGCCAGCAGCTTAGGGCGTGCGGGAGACGGAGATGAGCAGTTCTTC
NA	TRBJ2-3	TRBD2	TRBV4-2	CASSPNPYLAGGTDTQYF	TGTGCCAGCAGCCCCAACCCTTATCTAGCGGGCGGCACAGATACGCAGTATTTT
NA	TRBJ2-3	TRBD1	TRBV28	CASSLGTVTSTDTQYF	TGTGCCAGCAGTTTAGGGACAGTGACTAGCACAGATACGCAGTATTTT
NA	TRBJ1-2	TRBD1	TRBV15	CATSGQDRRGIYGYTF	TGTGCCACCAGCGGACAGGACAGGCGAGGAATTTATGGCTACACCTTC
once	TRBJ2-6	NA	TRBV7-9	CASSLSLWDTGANVLTF	TGTGCCAGCAGCTTATCACTTTGGGACACTGGGGCCAACGTCCTGACTTTC
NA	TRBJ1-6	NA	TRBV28	CASRNVGRSPLHF	TGTGCCAGCAGAAATGTTGGGCGCTCACCCCTCCACTTT
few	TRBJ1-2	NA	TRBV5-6	CASSSGRGGYTF	TGTGCCAGCAGCTCTGGACGGGGTGGCTACACCTTC
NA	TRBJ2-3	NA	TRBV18	CASSPLHRTDTQYF	TGTGCCAGCTCACCACTCCATAGAACAGATACGCAGTATTTT
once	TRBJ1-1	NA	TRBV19	CASSIGPEGSNTEAFF	TGTGCCAGTAGTATTGGTCCGGAGGGGTCAAACACTGAAGCTTTCTTT
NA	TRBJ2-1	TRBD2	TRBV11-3	CASSATSGSGGEQFF	TGTGCCAGCAGCGCTACTAGCGGGAGCGGTGGCGAGCAGTTCTTC